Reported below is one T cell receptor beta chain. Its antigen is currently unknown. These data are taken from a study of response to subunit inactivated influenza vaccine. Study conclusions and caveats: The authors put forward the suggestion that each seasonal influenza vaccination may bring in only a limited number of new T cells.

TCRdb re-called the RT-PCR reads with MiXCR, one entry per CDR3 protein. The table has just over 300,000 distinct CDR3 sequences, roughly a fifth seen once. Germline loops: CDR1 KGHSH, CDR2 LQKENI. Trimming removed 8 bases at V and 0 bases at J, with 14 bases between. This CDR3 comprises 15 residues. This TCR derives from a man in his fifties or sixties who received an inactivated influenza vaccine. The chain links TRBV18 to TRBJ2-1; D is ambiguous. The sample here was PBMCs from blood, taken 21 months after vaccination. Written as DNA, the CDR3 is TGTGCCAGCGTAATGGGTTACAGCTCCTACAATGAGCAGTTCTTC. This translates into CASVMGYSSYNEQFF.